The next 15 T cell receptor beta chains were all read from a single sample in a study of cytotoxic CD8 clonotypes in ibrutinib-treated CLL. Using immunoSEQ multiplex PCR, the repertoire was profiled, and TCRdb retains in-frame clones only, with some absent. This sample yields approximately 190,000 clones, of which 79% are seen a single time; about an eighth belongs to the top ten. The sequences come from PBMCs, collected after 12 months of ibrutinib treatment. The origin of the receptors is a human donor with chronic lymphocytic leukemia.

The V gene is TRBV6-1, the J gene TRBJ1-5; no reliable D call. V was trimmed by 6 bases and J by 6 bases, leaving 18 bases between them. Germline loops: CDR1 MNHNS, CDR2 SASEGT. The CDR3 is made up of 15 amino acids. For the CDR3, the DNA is TGTGCCAGCAGACAACCGGGATCCGGCGGTCAGCCCCAGCATTTT. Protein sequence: CASRQPGSGGQPQHF.

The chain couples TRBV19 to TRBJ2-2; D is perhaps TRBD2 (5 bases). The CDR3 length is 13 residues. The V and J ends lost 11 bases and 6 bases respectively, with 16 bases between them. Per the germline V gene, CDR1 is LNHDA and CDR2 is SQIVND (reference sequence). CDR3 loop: CAGGPGIPGELFF. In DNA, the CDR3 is TGTGCCGGAGGCCCGGGGATCCCCGGGGAGCTGTTTTTT.

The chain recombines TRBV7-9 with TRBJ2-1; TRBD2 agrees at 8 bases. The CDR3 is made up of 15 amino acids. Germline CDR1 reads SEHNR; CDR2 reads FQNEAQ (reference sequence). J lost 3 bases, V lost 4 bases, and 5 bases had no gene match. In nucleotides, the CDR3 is TGTGCCAGCAGCTCCGGGACTAGTAACTACAATGAGCAGTTCTTC. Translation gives CASSSGTSNYNEQFF.

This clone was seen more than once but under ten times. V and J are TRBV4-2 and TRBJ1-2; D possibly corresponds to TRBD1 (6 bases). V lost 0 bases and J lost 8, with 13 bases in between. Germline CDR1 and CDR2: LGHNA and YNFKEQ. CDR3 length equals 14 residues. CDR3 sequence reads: CASSQDSNREGYTF. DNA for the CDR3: TGTGCCAGCAGCCAAGATAGTAACAGGGAAGGCTACACCTTC.

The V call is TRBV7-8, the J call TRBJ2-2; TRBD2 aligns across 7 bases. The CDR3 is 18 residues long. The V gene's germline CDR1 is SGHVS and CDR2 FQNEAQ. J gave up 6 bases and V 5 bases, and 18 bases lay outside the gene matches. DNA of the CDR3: TGTGCCAGCAGCCTACTCCCGGTCGGAGCGGGACTCTCCGGGGAGCTGTTTTTT. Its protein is CASSLLPVGAGLSGELFF.

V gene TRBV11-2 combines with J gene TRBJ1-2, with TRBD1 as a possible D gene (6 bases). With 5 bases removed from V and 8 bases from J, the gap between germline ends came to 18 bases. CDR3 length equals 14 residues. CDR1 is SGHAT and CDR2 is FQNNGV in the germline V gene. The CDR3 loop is CASSGESGASGYTF. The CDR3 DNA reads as TGTGCCAGCAGCGGAGAATCAGGGGCGAGCGGCTACACCTTC.

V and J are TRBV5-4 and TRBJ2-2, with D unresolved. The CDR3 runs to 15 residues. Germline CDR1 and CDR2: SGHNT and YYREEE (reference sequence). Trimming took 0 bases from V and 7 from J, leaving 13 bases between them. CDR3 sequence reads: CASSLAGRKIGELFF. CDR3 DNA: TGTGCCAGCAGCTTGGCCGGACGGAAAATCGGGGAGCTGTTTTTT.

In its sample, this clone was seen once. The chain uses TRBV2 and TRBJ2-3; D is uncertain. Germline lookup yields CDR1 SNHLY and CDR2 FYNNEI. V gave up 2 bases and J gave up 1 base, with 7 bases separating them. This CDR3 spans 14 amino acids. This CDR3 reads CASSETPRTDTQYF. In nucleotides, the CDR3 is TGTGCCAGCAGTGAAACGCCACGCACAGATACGCAGTATTTT.

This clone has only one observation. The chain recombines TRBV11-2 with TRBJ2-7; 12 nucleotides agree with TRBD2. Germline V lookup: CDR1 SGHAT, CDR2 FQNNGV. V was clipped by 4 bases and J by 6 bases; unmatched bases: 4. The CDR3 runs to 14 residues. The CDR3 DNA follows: TGTGCCAGCAGCTCCCGACTAGCGGGGGTCGAGCAGTACTTC. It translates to CASSSRLAGVEQYF.

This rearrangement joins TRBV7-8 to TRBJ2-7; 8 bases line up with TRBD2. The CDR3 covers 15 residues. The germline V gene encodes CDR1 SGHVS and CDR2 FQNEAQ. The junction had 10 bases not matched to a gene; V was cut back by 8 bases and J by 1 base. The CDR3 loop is CASRTYSGVSYEQYF. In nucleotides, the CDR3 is TGTGCCAGCCGAACTTATAGCGGGGTTTCCTACGAGCAGTACTTC. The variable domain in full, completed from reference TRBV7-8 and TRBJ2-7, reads GAGVSQSPRYKVAKRGQDVALRCDPISGHVSLFWYQQALGQGPEFLTYFQNEAQLDKSGLPSDRFFAERPEGSVSTLKIQRTQQEDSAVYLCASRTYSGVSYEQYFGPGTRLTVT.

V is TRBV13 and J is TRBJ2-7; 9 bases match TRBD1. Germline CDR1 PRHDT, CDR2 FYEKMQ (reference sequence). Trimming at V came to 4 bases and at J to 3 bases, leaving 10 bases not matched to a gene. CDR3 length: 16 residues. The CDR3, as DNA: TGTGCCAGCAGCTCAGACCACAGGGGGCGGAACTACGAGCAGTACTTC. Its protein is CASSSDHRGRNYEQYF.

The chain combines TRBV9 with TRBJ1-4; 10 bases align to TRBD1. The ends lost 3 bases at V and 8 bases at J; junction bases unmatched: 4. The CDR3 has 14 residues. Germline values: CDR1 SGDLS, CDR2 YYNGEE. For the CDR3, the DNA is TGTGCCAGCAGCGGACAGGGGGCCGGGGAAAAACTGTTTTTT. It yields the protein CASSGQGAGEKLFF.

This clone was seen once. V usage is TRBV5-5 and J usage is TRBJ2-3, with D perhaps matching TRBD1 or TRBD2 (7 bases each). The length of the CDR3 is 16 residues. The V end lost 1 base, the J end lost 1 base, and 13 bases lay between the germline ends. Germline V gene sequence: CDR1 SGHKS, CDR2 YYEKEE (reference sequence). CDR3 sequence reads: CASSLWEGARTDTQYF. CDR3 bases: TGTGCCAGCAGCTTGTGGGAGGGGGCGCGCACAGATACGCAGTATTTT.

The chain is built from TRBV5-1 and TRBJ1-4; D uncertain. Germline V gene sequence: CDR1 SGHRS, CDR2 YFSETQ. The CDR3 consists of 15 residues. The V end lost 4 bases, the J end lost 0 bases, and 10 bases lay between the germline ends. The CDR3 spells CASSGEPATNEKLFF. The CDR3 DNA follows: TGCGCCAGCAGCGGGGAGCCTGCAACTAATGAAAAACTGTTTTTT.

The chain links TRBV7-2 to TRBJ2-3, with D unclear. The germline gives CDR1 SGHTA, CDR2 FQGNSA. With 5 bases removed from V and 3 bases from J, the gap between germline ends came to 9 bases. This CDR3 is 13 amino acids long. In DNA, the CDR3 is TGTGCCAGCAGCCCAACCGGTACAGATACGCAGTATTTT. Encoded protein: CASSPTGTDTQYF.